This TCR beta chain was recovered during a study of cytomegalovirus exposure and HLA in healthy donors. Whole-study findings and limits: Sequencing had likely introduced a cluster of highly shared sequence variants as an artifact. Overall, roughly 170 TCR beta chains were annotated as cytomegalovirus-associated.

With 60 Vbeta and 13 Jbeta primers, the PCR was carried out. The repertoire was sequenced with immunoSEQ multiplex PCR; TCRdb's copy has only in-frame clones and lacks some. Across 200,000 to 250,000 clones, the top ten clones capture less than 1% of the sample. About this clone: What it binds is unknown.

The clonotype was recovered from a woman in her twenties or thirties in good health and CMV-seropositive. The sample was PBMCs.

DNA of the CDR3: TGCAGCGGGACAGTGGAGAACACTGAAGCTTTCTTT. The encoded protein is CSGTVENTEAFF. The chain uses TRBV29-1 and TRBJ1-1, with a possible D match to TRBD1 (6 bases). Germline values: CDR1 SQVTM, CDR2 ANQGSEA. Trimming cost V 7 bases and J 1 base, with 10 bases left between them. The CDR3 spans 12 residues. The full variable domain, rest sourced from reference TRBV29-1 and TRBJ1-1, is SAVISQKPSRDICQRGTSLTIQCQVDSQVTMMFWYRQQPGQSLTLIATANQGSEATYESGFVIDKFPISRPNLTFSTLTVSNMSPEDSSIYLCSGTVENTEAFFGQGTRLTVV.